Detailed here is one T cell receptor (beta chain). The entry originates in a study of blood T cell repertoires in COVID-19. The overall study: The cDNA or gDNA used as material had been derived from T cells, B-cell-depleted T cells, or PBMCs.

Germline V CDR1 and CDR2: SGHNT, YENEEA. The CDR3 is 17 residues long. J lost 3 bases, V lost 5 bases, and 13 bases had no gene match. Assay used: immunoSEQ multiplex PCR; TCRdb lists only in-frame clones, some missing. The table has some 260,000 clones, 88% seen once. The sequence came from a woman between 35 and 50 years old who had recovered from COVID-19. Sequenced sample: peripheral blood. The J gene is TRBJ2-3, the V gene TRBV11-3; 8 positions match TRBD2. The CDR3 DNA reads TGTGCCAGCAGCCCCGACGGGAGGGCTGGAGGGACAGATACGCAGTATTTT. Encoded protein: CASSPDGRAGGTDTQYF.